This T cell receptor (beta chain) was captured by sequencing in a study of blood T cells in healthy people across ages. The authors ran a second PCR of 7 to 11 cycles using a sample-barcoded 5' primer and a J-beta primer mix. TCRdb re-called the 5' RACE reads through MiXCR, storing one row per CDR3 protein. The repertoire holds approximately 680,000 distinct CDR3 sequences, with around 32% as singletons. V was shortened by 3 bases and J by 11 bases, with 10 bases between the two germline ends. This CDR3 is built from 11 residues. From germline, CDR1 is ENHRY and CDR2 SYGVKD. A remark on this clonotype: A much larger clonotype is one base distant, so this may be a read error.

Sequences were obtained from blood. The TCR was taken from a woman older than 75 in good health. V usage is TRBV10-3 and J usage is TRBJ2-5; D is uncertain. The CDR3 DNA reads as TGTGCCATCAGTGACTTAGGTGAGCAGTACTTC. The encoded protein is CAISDLGEQYF.